This T cell receptor (beta chain) stems from a study of OX40 agonist ivuxolimab in advanced cancers. About the study as a whole: Ivuxolimab, which targeted the costimulatory receptor OX40 (CD134), was an agonistic, fully human IgG2 monoclonal antibody. Intravenous ivuxolimab was administered to patients every 2 weeks at six dose levels: 0.01, 0.1, 0.3, 1.5, 3 and 10 mg/kg. Of the roughly 51 patients in dose escalation, about 20 had hepatocellular carcinoma, some 15 had melanoma, 9 had renal cell carcinoma and 9 had head and neck cancer. In the dose-escalation cohort, approximately 83% of patients were male, and the mean age was 60 years with a range of roughly 20 to 79. Prior anti-PD-1, anti-PD-L1 or anti-CTLA-4 therapy was permitted, and checkpoint inhibitors had been received by around 40% of dose-escalation patients. Partial responses occurred in three dose-escalation patients, of whom one had hepatocellular carcinoma and two had cutaneous melanoma. Peripheral TCRbeta sequencing was intended to test whether TCR sequence diversity was altered and clonal T-cell expansion was caused by ivuxolimab. The monotherapy dose-escalation portion (N ≈ 50 patients) of the phase I ivuxolimab trial is reported in the paper. Results and caveats for the whole study, not just this receptor: On average, CD8+ T cells showed more expanded clones than CD4+ T cells after ivuxolimab. Antigen specificity was not determined for the clonally expanded peripheral T cells. Low levels of normalized T-cell clonal expansion were also shown by some nonresponding patients. In partial responders in the 0.1-3.0 mg/kg groups, normalized peripheral clonal expansion was found to be among the lowest, especially among CD8+ T cells. At doses from 0.1 to 3.0 mg/kg, clonal expansion was seen in both CD4+ and CD8+ blood T cells between baseline and week 6.

This clone occurred once. Which antigen it targets is not known. Nothing much larger sits one base from this clone, and base qualities are not available. Reading the germline V gene gives CDR1 SGDLS and CDR2 YYNGEE. The CDR3 has 21 amino acids, counting the end cysteine and phenylalanine. Of the read, only the CDR3 DNA is kept; its 63 bases are in frame from base 1. V is shortened by 0 bases, J by 1 base, and the region joining them spans 28 bases. Genomic DNA was isolated from the sorted cells so that the TCRbeta CDR3 region could be sequenced. The immunoSEQ Assay was used to sequence the TCRbeta CDR3 regions. The clones in this table, taken by TCRdb from immuneACCESS, are in-frame only. Not every clone is retained; where verified, under half of the shortfall comes from an unresolved V gene, and the cause of the rest is unknown. The sample data list about 65,000 clones, and around 86% of these were observed just once. The top ten hold 0.38% of the sample.

The trial excluded patients who had a history of autoimmune disease or who were on systemic immunosuppression. Peripheral blood for TCR sequencing was collected from all dose cohorts at baseline, on cycle 4 day 1, and on cycle 7 day 1. Samples came from an open-label, multicenter, first-in-human phase I dose-escalation trial of ivuxolimab. Adults with locally advanced or metastatic head and neck squamous cell, hepatocellular, melanoma or renal cell carcinoma were enrolled in the trial. CD4+ and CD8+ T cells were sorted separately from peripheral blood before TCR sequencing. Here the sequenced sample was CD4+ or CD8+ T cells sorted from blood, taken in a trial of the OX40 agonist ivuxolimab. The sequence came from an adult with an advanced solid tumor such as melanoma, head and neck, liver or kidney cancer. The chain was built from TRBV9 and TRBJ1-1; the D segment cannot be called with confidence. CDR3 loop: CASSVEGWGAGPNRGNTEAFF. The DNA sequence reads TGTGCCAGCAGCGTAGAGGGTTGGGGAGCCGGACCGAACCGCGGGAACACTGAAGCTTTCTTT.